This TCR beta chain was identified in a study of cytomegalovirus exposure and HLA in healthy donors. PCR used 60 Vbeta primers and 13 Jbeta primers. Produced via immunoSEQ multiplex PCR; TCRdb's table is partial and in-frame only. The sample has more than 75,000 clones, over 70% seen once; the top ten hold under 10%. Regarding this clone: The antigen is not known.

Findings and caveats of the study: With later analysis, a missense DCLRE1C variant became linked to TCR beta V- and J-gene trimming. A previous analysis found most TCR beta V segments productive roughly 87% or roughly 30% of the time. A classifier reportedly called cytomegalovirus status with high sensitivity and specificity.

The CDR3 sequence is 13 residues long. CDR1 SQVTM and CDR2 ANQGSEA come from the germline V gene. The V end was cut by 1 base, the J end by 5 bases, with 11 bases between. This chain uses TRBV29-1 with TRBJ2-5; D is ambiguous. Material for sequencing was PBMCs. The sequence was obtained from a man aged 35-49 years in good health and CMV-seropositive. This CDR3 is CSVEAGTRETQYF. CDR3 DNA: TGCAGCGTTGAAGCCGGTACCAGGGAGACCCAGTACTTC.